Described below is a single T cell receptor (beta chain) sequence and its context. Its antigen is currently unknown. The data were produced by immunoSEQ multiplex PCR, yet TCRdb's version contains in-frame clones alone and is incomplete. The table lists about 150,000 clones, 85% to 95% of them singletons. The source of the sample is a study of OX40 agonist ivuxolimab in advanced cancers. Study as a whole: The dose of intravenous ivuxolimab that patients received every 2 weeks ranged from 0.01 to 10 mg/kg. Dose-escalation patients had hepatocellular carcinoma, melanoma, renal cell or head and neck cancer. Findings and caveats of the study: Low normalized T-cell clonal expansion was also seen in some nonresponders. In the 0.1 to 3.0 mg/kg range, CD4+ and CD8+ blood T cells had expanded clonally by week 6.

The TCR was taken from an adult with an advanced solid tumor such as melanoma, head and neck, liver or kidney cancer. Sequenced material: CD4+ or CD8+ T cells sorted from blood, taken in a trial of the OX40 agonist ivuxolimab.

The DNA for the CDR3 is TGCGCCAGCAGCCGTGGAGGGACAGGGGACGGGGAGCTGTTTTTT. Amino acid sequence: CASSRGGTGDGELFF. The J gene is TRBJ2-2, the V gene TRBV5-1, with 10 bases lining up with TRBD1. J gave up 7 bases and V 4 bases, and 7 bases lay outside the gene matches. Germline CDR1 is SGHRS and CDR2 is YFSETQ. The CDR3 totals 15 residues.